These T cell receptor beta chains were read from a single sample in a study of T cell responses to AZD1222 COVID-19 vaccine. Assay used: immunoSEQ multiplex PCR; TCRdb lists only in-frame clones, some missing. Seen here are 60,000 to 70,000 clones, roughly four fifths observed once, and the top ten hold under 6.5%. Sequencing used peripheral blood, obtained on day 0 of AZD1222 vaccination. All receptors derive from an adult in good health. Each CDR3 is given with its conserved first and last residue. D genes are given only for firm matches. Only part of the rows carry a size: once, few, many, or a class if the clone is expanded.

D gene,J gene,clone size,V gene,CDR3 protein,CDR3 DNA
TRBD1,TRBJ2-3,.,TRBV19,CASSPTGATDTQYF,TGTGCCAGTTCGCCGACAGGGGCAACAGATACGCAGTATTTT
TRBD2,TRBJ2-3,.,TRBV3-1/TRBV3-2,CASSHGTTGTDTQYF,TGTGCCAGCAGCCATGGGACTACCGGCACAGATACGCAGTATTTT
.,TRBJ2-2,.,TRBV7-2,CASSLVGGANTGELFF,TGTGCCAGCAGCTTAGTGGGGGGCGCGAACACCGGGGAGCTGTTTTTT
.,TRBJ1-4,.,TRBV19,CASSIRRSNEKLFF,TGTGCCAGTAGTATAAGGCGAAGTAATGAAAAACTGTTTTTT
.,TRBJ1-1,.,TRBV5-1,CASSLGSGGGNTEAFF,TGCGCCAGCAGCTTGGGTTCGGGGGGCGGGAACACTGAAGCTTTCTTT
.,TRBJ2-2,.,TRBV19,CASSIYGTQNTGELFF,TGTGCCAGTAGTATATATGGGACTCAGAACACCGGGGAGCTGTTTTTT
.,TRBJ2-1,few,TRBV28,CASSFYGTGYNEQFF,TGTGCCAGCAGTTTTTACGGGACGGGGTACAATGAGCAGTTCTTC
.,TRBJ1-6,.,TRBV11-2,CASSLVDNSPLHF,TGTGCCAGCAGCTTAGTAGATAATTCACCCCTCCACTTT
.,TRBJ2-7,.,TRBV27,CASSSNPWGYEQYF,TGTGCCAGCAGTTCAAACCCTTGGGGTTACGAGCAGTACTTC
.,TRBJ2-7,once,TRBV10-1,CASSDRSQAHEQYF,TGCGCCAGCAGTGATCGGAGTCAGGCACACGAGCAGTACTTC
TRBD1,TRBJ1-6,.,TRBV7-3,CASSLRAGGLDSPLHF,TGTGCCAGCAGCTTAAGGGCAGGGGGCTTGGATTCACCCCTCCACTTT
.,TRBJ1-2,.,TRBV30,CAWKTVISAGYGYTF,TGTGCCTGGAAAACCGTTATCAGCGCTGGCTATGGCTACACCTTC
TRBD2,TRBJ2-2,.,TRBV18,CASSPSMSGGNTGELFF,TGTGCCAGCTCACCGTCGATGAGCGGGGGGAACACCGGGGAGCTGTTTTTT
.,TRBJ2-7,.,TRBV3-1/TRBV3-2,CASSLLGVEQYF,TGTGCCAGCAGCCTTCTGGGGGTTGAGCAGTACTTC
TRBD1,TRBJ1-2,.,TRBV7-3,CASSSTGDPHGYTF,TGTGCCAGCAGCTCGACAGGGGACCCCCATGGCTACACCTTC
.,TRBJ1-4,few,TRBV6-1,CASSEAGSFSTNEKLFF,TGTGCCAGCAGTGAAGCGGGGAGTTTTTCAACTAATGAAAAACTGTTTTTT
.,TRBJ2-1,few,TRBV7-8,CASSPIGGAGDVQQFF,TGTGCCAGCAGCCCTATAGGGGGCGCGGGGGACGTTCAGCAGTTCTTC
.,TRBJ1-3,few,TRBV19,CASSIPGPETSGNTIYF,TGTGCCAGTAGTATCCCCGGGCCCGAAACCTCTGGAAACACCATATATTTT
.,TRBJ2-7,.,TRBV27,CASSLWSARGPYEQYF,TGTGCCAGCAGTTTATGGAGCGCGCGCGGCCCCTACGAGCAGTACTTC
TRBD1,TRBJ1-4,.,TRBV13,CASDPTGGIEEKLFF,TGTGCCAGCGACCCGACAGGGGGGATTGAGGAAAAACTGTTTTTT
.,TRBJ2-7,.,TRBV5-5,CASSRTTSEQYF,TGTGCCAGCAGCCGAACCACTAGCGAGCAGTACTTC
.,TRBJ1-1,.,TRBV21-1,CASSKAMGGFAEAFF,TGTGCCAGCAGCAAAGCGATGGGGGGGTTCGCTGAAGCTTTCTTT
TRBD1,TRBJ1-1,.,TRBV7-2,CASSGTQGFTEAFF,TGTGCCAGCAGCGGCACACAGGGGTTCACTGAAGCTTTCTTT
.,TRBJ2-5,.,TRBV6-2/TRBV6-3,CASSLDNGGSGETQYF,TGTGCCAGCAGCCTCGACAACGGAGGGTCCGGAGAGACCCAGTACTTC
TRBD1,TRBJ1-5,once,TRBV5-6,CASSLSDRGGQPQHF,TGTGCCAGCAGCTTGTCCGACAGGGGAGGACAGCCCCAGCATTTT
.,TRBJ2-2,.,TRBV5-8,CASSLPGAATGELFF,TGTGCCAGCAGCTTGCCAGGGGCGGCCACCGGGGAGCTGTTTTTT
.,TRBJ2-7,.,TRBV4-3,CASSQDRRGGSNEQYF,TGCGCCAGCAGCCAAGATAGAAGGGGGGGCTCCAACGAGCAGTACTTC
TRBD1,TRBJ1-4,.,TRBV27,CASSLRTGNNEKLFF,TGTGCCAGCAGTTTAAGGACAGGGAATAATGAAAAACTGTTTTTT
.,TRBJ2-3,.,TRBV28,CASSFTVWTDTQYF,TGTGCCAGCAGTTTTACAGTTTGGACAGATACGCAGTATTTT
.,TRBJ1-2,.,TRBV5-6,CASSLGIAANYGYTF,TGTGCCAGCAGCTTGGGTATAGCAGCTAACTATGGCTACACCTTC
.,TRBJ2-3,.,TRBV7-8,CASSSTGTGSTDTQYF,TGTGCCAGCAGCTCGACCGGGACGGGGAGCACAGATACGCAGTATTTT
.,TRBJ2-2,.,TRBV6-5,CASSPGLNTGELFF,TGTGCCAGCAGCCCGGGCCTGAACACCGGGGAGCTGTTTTTT
.,TRBJ1-5,.,TRBV6-4,CASSEGSLSPQHF,TGTGCCAGCAGTGAGGGCAGTCTTTCTCCCCAGCATTTT
.,TRBJ2-3,.,TRBV6-1,CASSEGGGGPYDTQYF,TGTGCCAGCAGTGAAGGAGGCGGGGGCCCCTATGATACGCAGTATTTT
.,TRBJ2-3,.,TRBV25-1,CASSGGLGTDTQYF,TGTGCCAGCAGTGGCGGCCTTGGCACAGATACGCAGTATTTT
.,TRBJ1-4,.,TRBV7-9,CASSHQLATNEKLFF,TGTGCCAGCAGTCACCAATTGGCAACTAATGAAAAACTGTTTTTT
.,TRBJ2-2,once,TRBV14,CASSQISPGELFF,TGTGCCAGCAGCCAGATTTCACCCGGGGAGCTGTTTTTT
.,TRBJ1-5,.,TRBV5-5,CASSFDLGNQPQHF,TGTGCCAGCAGCTTTGACCTTGGGAATCAGCCCCAGCATTTT
.,TRBJ2-3,.,TRBV7-3,CASSLRRGGADTQYF,TGTGCCAGCAGCTTAAGAAGGGGCGGCGCAGATACGCAGTATTTT
.,TRBJ2-3,once,TRBV6-2/TRBV6-3,CASSPLRGSTDTQYF,TGTGCCAGCAGTCCCCTCCGGGGGAGCACAGATACGCAGTATTTT